This T cell receptor beta chain comes out of a study of read filtering for tumor transcriptome and immune sequencing. Study background: Per sample, TCR-region reads ranged about 3.5 to 11 million by IR-seq, roughly 80 to 1,300 by RNA-seq.

The library was built from around 0.4 ug RNA with molecular barcoded adaptors for alpha/delta and beta/gamma chains. Each CDR3 protein is one row after TCRdb ran MiXCR on the reads. The data show over 35,000 distinct CDR3 sequences, roughly 13% seen once. This clonotype appeared many times. Its specificity is unknown. Sampling of bone marrow took place during active disease in every patient. Germline loops: CDR1 MRHNA, CDR2 SNTAGT. V was clipped by 0 bases and J by 1 base, with 14 bases between them. The CDR3 covers 17 residues. General study findings and limits: RNA-seq captured clonotypes less deeply and reliably than IR-seq.

The J gene is TRBJ2-3, the V gene TRBV6-4; a weak D match, TRBD1 (6 bases). This clonotype was sampled from a donor at least 40 years old with multiple myeloma. Sequenced: a population of CD138-negative cells sorted from bone marrow. The CDR3 loop reads CASSDSEKQGGTDTQYF. CDR3 bases: TGTGCCAGCAGTGACTCCGAAAAACAGGGAGGCACAGATACGCAGTATTTT.